Following are 32 T cell receptor beta chains from one sample sequenced in a study of OX40 agonist ivuxolimab in advanced cancers. The repertoire was sequenced with immunoSEQ multiplex PCR; TCRdb's copy has only in-frame clones and lacks some. The sample contains about 63,000 clones, 91% of which appear only once. This sample comprised CD4+ or CD8+ T cells sorted from blood, obtained in a trial of the OX40 agonist ivuxolimab. The receptors were sampled from an adult with an advanced solid tumor such as melanoma, head and neck, liver or kidney cancer.

The chain recombines TRBV7-9 with TRBJ1-1; TRBD1 might be the D (6 bases). CDR1 and CDR2 (germline): SEHNR, FQNEAQ (reference sequence). The ends were cut back, 1 base at V and 5 bases at J, with 11 bases in the middle. CDR3 length equals 14 residues. Here the CDR3 DNA reads TGTGCCAGCAGCTTAGGGGGCACAGGGACTGAAGCTTTCTTT. Its translation is CASSLGGTGTEAFF.

V gene TRBV4-1 combines with J gene TRBJ1-1; no reliable D call. The germline V and J ends were trimmed by 1 base and 2 bases, with 11 bases remaining between them. The CDR3 has 15 residues. In germline, CDR1 is MGHRA, CDR2 YSYEKL. The CDR3 spells CASSQVGGTNTEAFF. CDR3 DNA: TGCGCCAGCAGCCAAGTGGGTGGAACCAACACTGAAGCTTTCTTT.

This chain connects TRBV29-1 to TRBJ2-2; D uncertain. CDR3 size: 13 residues. Trimming left V 6 bases short and J 0 bases short, with 8 bases between. CDR1 is SQVTM, CDR2 ANQGSEA, per germline. The CDR3: CSVRHANTGELFF. CDR3 in DNA: TGCAGCGTCAGGCACGCGAACACCGGGGAGCTGTTTTTT.

This sequence joins TRBV7-3 and TRBJ2-7; 9 bases map to TRBD2. Germline values: CDR1 SGHTA, CDR2 FQGTGA. The CDR3 consists of 17 residues. The J segment lost 3 bases and the V segment lost 4 bases, leaving 13 bases of the junction unmatched. Written as DNA, the CDR3 is TGTGCCAGCAGCTATCCGGACGGTCTAGCGGGGCACTACGAGCAGTACGTC. Protein: CASSYPDGLAGHYEQYV.

The genes are TRBV27 and TRBJ2-3; D possibly corresponds to TRBD2 (5 bases). CDR1 and CDR2 (germline): MNHEY, SMNVEV (reference sequence). The V end was cut by 5 bases, the J end by 3 bases, with 9 bases between. This CDR3 is built from 13 residues. The CDR3 DNA reads TGTGCCAGCAGTCCGGGATCGACAGATACGCAGTATTTT. Translating gives CASSPGSTDTQYF.

This sequence joins TRBV5-4 and TRBJ2-5; D perhaps matches TRBD2 (6 bases). Germline-derived CDR1 and CDR2 are SGHNT and YYREEE (reference sequence). V dropped 0 bases and J dropped 2 bases, with 8 bases sitting between them. The CDR3 length is 14 residues. CDR3 in amino acids: CASSLGGVQETQYF. The DNA for the CDR3 is TGTGCCAGCAGCTTGGGGGGGGTTCAAGAGACCCAGTACTTC. Using reference TRBV5-4 and TRBJ2-5 for the parts outside the CDR3, the full variable domain is ETGVTQSPTHLIKTRGQQVTLRCSSQSGHNTVSWYQQALGQGPQFIFQYYREEENGRGNFPPRFSGLQFPNYSSELNVNALELDDSALYLCASSLGGVQETQYFGPGTRLLVL.

CDR3 sequence: CASSPGQGRFYEQYV. CDR3 nucleotide sequence: TGTGCCAGCAGTCCCGGACAGGGGAGGTTCTACGAGCAGTACGTC. The rearrangement uses TRBV7-9 and TRBJ2-7; TRBD1 aligns across 9 bases. V lost 6 bases and J lost 3; bases outside the gene matches: 9. The CDR3 spans 15 residues. The V gene's germline CDR1 is SEHNR and CDR2 FQNEAQ (reference sequence).

The chain has TRBV19 and TRBJ2-7; 8 bases agree with TRBD1. Per germline, CDR1 LNHDA and CDR2 SQIVND (reference sequence). The J segment lost 2 bases and the V segment lost 6 bases, leaving 15 bases of the junction unmatched. CDR3 length equals 17 residues. Written as DNA, the CDR3 is TGTGCCAGTAGAGAGACAGGGGCCACCTCGATTCCCTACGAGCAGTACTTC. It is translated as CASRETGATSIPYEQYF. Complete variable domain (other parts from reference TRBV19 and TRBJ2-7): DGGITQSPKYLFRKEGQNVTLSCEQNLNHDAMYWYRQDPGQGLRLIYYSQIVNDFQKGDIAEGYSVSREKKESFPLTVTSAQKNPTAFYLCASRETGATSIPYEQYFGPGTRLTVT.

The CDR3 here is CASSFGDFYEQYV. The DNA of the CDR3 is TGTGCCAGCAGCTTCGGGGACTTCTACGAGCAGTACGTC. This chain uses TRBV7-9 with TRBJ2-7; perhaps TRBD2 as D (6 bases). There are 13 residues in the CDR3. Germline-derived CDR1 and CDR2 are SEHNR and FQNEAQ (reference sequence). Trimming cost V 3 bases and J 3 bases, with 9 bases left between them.

V gene TRBV5-6 combines with J gene TRBJ2-1, with 8 bases identical to TRBD2. CDR1 is SGHDT and CDR2 is YYEEEE in the germline V gene. With V trimmed by 2 bases and J by 0 bases, 1 base remained unmatched. The CDR3 spans 15 residues. The CDR3 DNA reads as TGTGCCAGCAGCTTAGGGACTAGCTCCTACAATGAGCAGTTCTTC. This sequence encodes CASSLGTSSYNEQFF.

There are a few counts of this clone. This sequence joins TRBV19 and TRBJ2-1; 11 bases map to TRBD2. V lost 3 bases and J lost 12; bases outside the gene matches: 4. The V gene's germline CDR1 is LNHDA and CDR2 SQIVND (reference sequence). The CDR3 totals 13 residues. CDR3 nucleotide sequence: TGTGCCAGTAGTATTACTAGCGGGGGTCCGCAGTTCTTC. Translating it yields CASSITSGGPQFF.

V usage is TRBV28 and J usage is TRBJ2-1, with a weak D call TRBD2 (7 bases). The CDR3 contains 22 residues. Trimming shortened V by 3 bases and J by 1 base, and 31 bases separated the two germline ends. Germline V gives CDR1 MDHEN, CDR2 SYDVKM. CDR3 nucleotides: TGTGCCAGCAGTTTCCTCTGGGGGGGCGAGACCGAGGCAATAAGGTCCTACAATGAGCAGTTCTTC. Its translation is CASSFLWGGETEAIRSYNEQFF.

This chain joins TRBV4-1 and TRBJ2-7; 10 bases are shared with TRBD1. The CDR3 totals 14 residues. V was pared by 4 bases and J by 4 bases, with 4 bases of the junction left unmatched. Germline CDR1 reads MGHRA; CDR2 reads YSYEKL. CDR3 bases: TGCGCCAGCAGCCCTGGACAGGGGGGATACGAGCAGTACGTC. This encodes CASSPGQGGYEQYV.

This clone was recorded a few times. This chain links TRBV4-1 with TRBJ1-6; TRBD1 might be the D (5 bases). V shed 3 bases and J shed 5 bases, with 11 bases lying between them. The CDR3 contains 15 residues. Germline lookup yields CDR1 MGHRA and CDR2 YSYEKL. CDR3 DNA: TGCGCCAGCAGCCACGCCGGGGGGGATAATTCACCCCTCCACTTT. Its translation is CASSHAGGDNSPLHF.

The V call is TRBV30, the J call TRBJ2-3; TRBD2 matches 7 bases. The CDR3 runs to 17 residues. Looked up from germline, CDR1 is GTSNPN and CDR2 is SVGIG (reference sequence). V shed 0 bases and J 4 bases; nucleotides not matched to a gene: 13. The CDR3 DNA follows: TGTGCCTGGAGTGTAAAGTGGTATTCTAGCGGCCCAGATACGCAGTATTTT. Its protein is CAWSVKWYSSGPDTQYF.

This sequence joins TRBV19 and TRBJ2-6; perhaps D is TRBD1 or TRBD2 (6 bases each). The CDR3 has 18 amino acids. From germline, CDR1 is LNHDA and CDR2 SQIVND (reference sequence). Trimming cost V 5 bases and J 0 bases, with 17 bases left between them. The CDR3 loop reads CASSLLGGGTSGANVLTF. As DNA, the CDR3 is TGTGCCAGTAGTCTCCTAGGAGGGGGTACCTCTGGGGCCAACGTCCTGACTTTC.

The chain is built from TRBV7-3 and TRBJ2-2, with 9 bases lining up with TRBD1. Looked up from germline, CDR1 is SGHTA and CDR2 is FQGTGA. CDR3 length: 15 residues. The ends lost 5 bases at V and 5 bases at J; junction bases unmatched: 6. The CDR3 DNA reads as TGTGCCAGCAGCCTCGGGACAGGGTTGACCGGGGAGCTGTTTTTT. It is translated as CASSLGTGLTGELFF.

Only one count was recorded for this clone. The chain links TRBV30 to TRBJ2-1; TRBD2 matches at 7 bases. Germline CDR1 GTSNPN, CDR2 SVGIG (reference sequence). The CDR3 consists of 15 residues. V lost 2 bases, J lost 7 bases, and 11 bases stayed unmatched. Here the CDR3 reads CAWSHEGGPWNEQFF. The CDR3 DNA reads TGTGCCTGGAGTCATGAGGGAGGGCCGTGGAATGAGCAGTTCTTC.

This chain uses TRBV11-2 with TRBJ2-1; the match to TRBD2 covers 7 bases. Germline V gene data show CDR1 as SGHAT and CDR2 as FQNNGV. CDR3 length: 15 amino acids. V shed 1 base, J shed 7 bases, and the junction held 7 bases outside the gene matches. The chain's CDR3 is CASSLAASGKNEQFF. In nucleotides, the CDR3 is TGTGCCAGCAGCTTAGCGGCTAGCGGCAAGAATGAGCAGTTCTTC.

This clone was counted a single time. The chain couples TRBV5-1 to TRBJ1-1; D is unclear. The V and J ends lost 1 base and 6 bases respectively, with 13 bases between them. This CDR3 spans 14 amino acids. Germline values: CDR1 SGHRS, CDR2 YFSETQ. CDR3 sequence: CASSLRGLGPEAFF. CDR3 bases: TGCGCCAGCAGCTTGCGAGGGCTGGGTCCTGAAGCTTTCTTT.

The gene calls are TRBV21-1 and TRBJ2-7. TRBV21-1 is deemed a pseudogene. The CDR3 is 14 amino acids. The CDR3 sequence: CALRRAQRSYEQYF. CDR3 DNA: TGTGCCCTTCGTCGGGCCCAAAGGTCCTACGAGCAGTACTTC.

The chain combines TRBV11-2 with TRBJ1-1; D is undetermined. The ends were cut back, 1 base at V and 0 bases at J, with 6 bases in the middle. The CDR3 contains 14 residues. The germline V gene has CDR1 SGHAT and CDR2 FQNNGV. The chain's CDR3 is CASSLAAMNTEAFF. The CDR3 DNA sequence: TGTGCCAGCAGCTTAGCAGCGATGAACACTGAAGCTTTCTTT.

CDR3 in DNA: TGTGCCAGCACCCTTTCCGGACGGTCCTACGAGCAGTACGTC. As protein: CASTLSGRSYEQYV. The chain employs TRBV7-9 and TRBJ2-7, with no clear D. CDR3 length: 14 amino acids. Trimming took 7 bases from V and 1 from J, leaving 14 bases between them. The germline V gene encodes CDR1 SEHNR and CDR2 FQNEAQ (reference sequence).

V and J are TRBV30 and TRBJ2-3; a weak D match, TRBD2 (6 bases). The CDR3 has 15 amino acids. The germline CDR1 and CDR2 sequences are GTSNPN and SVGIG (reference sequence). V dropped 0 bases and J dropped 6 bases, with 16 bases sitting between them. For the CDR3, the DNA is TGTGCCTGGAGTGTCGTAGCGGCGGGCTCGGATACGCAGTATTTT. Translated, it gives CAWSVVAAGSDTQYF.

CDR3 coding DNA: TGTGCCAGTAGTCTTACTCTAGTGTACGAGCAGTACTTC. It is translated as CASSLTLVYEQYF. This chain links TRBV19 with TRBJ2-7; D remains unclear. CDR3 length equals 13 residues. Per the germline V gene, CDR1 is LNHDA and CDR2 is SQIVND (reference sequence). With 5 bases removed from V and 4 bases from J, the gap between germline ends came to 12 bases.

This chain links TRBV19 with TRBJ2-3; 8 bases fit TRBD2. Germline V gene data show CDR1 as LNHDA and CDR2 as SQIVND (reference sequence). With V trimmed by 0 bases and J by 0 bases, 8 bases remained unmatched. The CDR3 runs to 18 residues. The CDR3 sequence: CASSIDRESGGSTDTQYF. CDR3 DNA sequence: TGTGCCAGTAGTATAGATCGGGAGAGCGGGGGTAGCACAGATACGCAGTATTTT.

The J gene is TRBJ1-4, the V gene TRBV5-4; a weak D match, TRBD1 (5 bases). Looked up from germline, CDR1 is SGHNT and CDR2 is YYREEE (reference sequence). This CDR3 is built from 13 residues. V lost 2 bases and J lost 7, with 9 bases in between. Here the CDR3 reads CASSFPGSEKLFF. The CDR3 bases are TGTGCCAGCAGCTTTCCAGGGAGTGAAAAACTGTTTTTT.

J is TRBJ1-1 and V is TRBV28; 10 bases align to TRBD1. The junction had 8 bases not matched to a gene; V was cut back by 6 bases and J by 7 bases. The CDR3 spans 14 residues. The V gene's germline CDR1 is MDHEN and CDR2 SYDVKM. The CDR3 DNA sequence: TGTGCCAGCAGGCTGGACAGGGGGTACTTTGAAGCTTTCTTT. Its protein is CASRLDRGYFEAFF.

This chain joins TRBV4-3 and TRBJ2-3; D could derive from TRBD1 or TRBD2 (6 bases each). This CDR3 region has 15 residues. Trimming cost V 4 bases and J 4 bases, with 15 bases left between them. From germline, CDR1 is LGHNA and CDR2 YSLEER. The CDR3 here is CASSPGTGGPDTQYF. The CDR3 DNA sequence: TGCGCCAGCAGCCCCGGGACTGGGGGGCCAGATACGCAGTATTTT.

V gene TRBV7-2 combines with J gene TRBJ2-7; D might be TRBD2 (7 bases). Trimming shortened V by 5 bases and J by 5 bases, and 16 bases separated the two germline ends. The V gene's germline CDR1 is SGHTA and CDR2 FQGNSA. This CDR3 has 14 amino acids. The CDR3 coding sequence is TGTGCCAGCAGCCCGAGGGGGGGGCAGGACGAGCAGTACTTC. It translates to CASSPRGGQDEQYF.

Points on this clone: Just one base apart from a much larger clone, this may be a read error. The V call is TRBV5-6, the J call TRBJ2-2; D remains ambiguous. The V end lost 2 bases, the J end lost 4 bases, and 0 bases lay between the germline ends. This CDR3 comprises 11 residues. Germline CDR1 reads SGHDT; CDR2 reads YYEEEE. CDR3 sequence reads: CASSFTGELFF. CDR3 sequence (DNA): TGTGCCAGCAGCTTCACCGGGGAGCTGTTTTTT.

CDR3 DNA sequence: TGCGCCAGCGGATCCCCCGACAGGGGGGTTCAAGAGACCCAGTACTTC. It specifies CASGSPDRGVQETQYF. The chain uses TRBV5-1 and TRBJ2-5; the match to TRBD1 covers 9 bases. Germline trimming cut 7 bases from V and 2 bases from J; bases unmatched to any gene: 12. The CDR3 loop spans 16 amino acids. From germline, CDR1 is SGHRS and CDR2 YFSETQ.